Here is one T cell receptor beta chain with its context. Its antigen is still unknown. This sample was taken from a study of neoadjuvant nivolumab and ipilimumab in lung cancer. Sequencing was performed with immunoSEQ multiplex PCR; in TCRdb, only in-frame clones are kept and a portion is missing. The sample lists thousands of clones, around 79% occurring once. This CDR3 contains 11 residues. CDR1 is MNHNY, CDR2 SVGAGI, per germline (reference sequence). The V gene lost 2 bases and the J gene lost 8 bases, with 6 bases spanning the gap. General study findings and limits: From pretherapy to surgery, tumor richness and clonality rose with dual therapy. TCR richness and clonality were higher in tumors than adjacent uninvolved lung. Only a single major-pathologic-response sample was available for clonality analysis. TCR receptors were sequenced in few samples.

The clonotype originates from an adult with non-small cell lung cancer. The genes are TRBV6-6 and TRBJ1-1; D not resolved. Sequences were derived from tumor tissue, sampled after neoadjuvant nivolumab, alone or with ipilimumab, at or shortly before surgery. CDR3 bases: TGTGCCAGCAGTTACCAGCGCGAAGCTTTCTTT. Its translation: CASSYQREAFF.